This T cell receptor (beta chain) appears in the sequencing data of a study of human T cells and chemical hapten exposure. Across the study: Diphenylcyclopropenone doses were given weekly to the scalps of patients across the approximately 25-week study. Patients, mostly women, had alopecia areata, alopecia totalis or alopecia universalis. The study, taken as a whole, reports: Counts of TCRs above 1 in 1000 frequency stayed unchanged with DPC sensitization.

CDR3 length: 14 residues. Per germline, CDR1 SGHTA and CDR2 FQGNSA. V lost 5 bases to trimming and J lost 3 bases; unmatched junction nucleotides: 3. This clonotype was found a few times. Its antigen is currently unknown. TCRdb passed the RACE reads through MiXCR, listing each CDR3 protein once. This table has roughly 200,000 distinct CDR3 sequences, around 24% appearing once. The time point was: patch test 1, 2 weeks after DPC sensitization. The treatment was: therapeutic diphenylcyclopropenone sensitization with weekly scalp DPC. The rearrangement uses TRBV7-2 and TRBJ2-1; 8 bases line up with TRBD2. The sample here was whole blood, taken in connection with sensitization to the hapten diphenylcyclopropenone (DPC). The receptor was isolated from a woman aged 50 to 60 with alopecia areata. Some clones in this sample may be carry-over from other donors' samples. Here the CDR3 DNA reads TGTGCCAGCAGCCCAGCGGGAGTCTACAATGAGCAGTTCTTC. This gives the protein CASSPAGVYNEQFF.